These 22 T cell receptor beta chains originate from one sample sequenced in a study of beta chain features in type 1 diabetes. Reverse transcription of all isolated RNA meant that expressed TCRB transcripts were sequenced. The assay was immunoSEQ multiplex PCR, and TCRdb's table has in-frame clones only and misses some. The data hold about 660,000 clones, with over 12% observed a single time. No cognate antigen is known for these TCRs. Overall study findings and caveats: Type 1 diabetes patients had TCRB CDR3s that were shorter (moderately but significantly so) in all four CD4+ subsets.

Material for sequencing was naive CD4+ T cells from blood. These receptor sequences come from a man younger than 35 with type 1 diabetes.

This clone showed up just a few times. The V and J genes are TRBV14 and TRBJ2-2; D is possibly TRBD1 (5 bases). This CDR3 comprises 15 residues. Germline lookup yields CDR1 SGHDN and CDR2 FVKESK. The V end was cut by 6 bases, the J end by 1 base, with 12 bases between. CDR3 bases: TGTGCCAGCAGAGCTATCCAGGGGAACACCGGGGAGCTGTTTTTT. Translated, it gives CASRAIQGNTGELFF.

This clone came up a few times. CDR3 loop: CASSNQGAGGSPLHF. Written as DNA, the CDR3 is TGTGCCAGCAGCAATCAAGGTGCCGGGGGTTCACCCCTCCACTTT. V gene TRBV9 combines with J gene TRBJ1-6; tentative D call: TRBD1 (5 bases). Germline values: CDR1 SGDLS, CDR2 YYNGEE. This CDR3 region has 15 residues. With 4 bases removed from V and 9 bases from J, the gap between germline ends came to 17 bases.

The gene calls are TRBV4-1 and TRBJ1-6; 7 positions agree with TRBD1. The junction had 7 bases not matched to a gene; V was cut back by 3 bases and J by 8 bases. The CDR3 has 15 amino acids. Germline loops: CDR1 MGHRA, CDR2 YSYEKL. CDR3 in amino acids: CASSQGTERYSPLHF. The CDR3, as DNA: TGCGCCAGCAGCCAGGGGACAGAAAGATATTCACCCCTCCACTTT.

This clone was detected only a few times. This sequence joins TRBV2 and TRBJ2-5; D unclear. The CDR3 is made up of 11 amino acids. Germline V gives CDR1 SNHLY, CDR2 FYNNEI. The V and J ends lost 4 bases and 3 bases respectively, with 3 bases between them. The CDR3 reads CASSGEETQYF. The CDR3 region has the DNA TGTGCCAGCAGTGGGGAAGAGACCCAGTACTTC.

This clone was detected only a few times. CDR3 in DNA: TGTGCCAGCAGCGTAGCGGGCTTGGATACGCAGTATTTT. The encoded protein is CASSVAGLDTQYF. The chain has TRBV9 and TRBJ2-3; no reliable D call. Germline V gene sequence: CDR1 SGDLS, CDR2 YYNGEE. This CDR3 is built from 13 residues. Trimming took 0 bases from V and 6 from J, leaving 8 bases between them.

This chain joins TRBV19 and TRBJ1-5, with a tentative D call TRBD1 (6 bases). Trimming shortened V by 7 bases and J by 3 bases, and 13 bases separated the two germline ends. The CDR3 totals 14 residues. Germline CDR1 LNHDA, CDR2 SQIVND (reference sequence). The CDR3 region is CASNIRQVNQPQHF. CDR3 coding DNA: TGTGCCAGTAACATCAGACAGGTCAATCAGCCCCAGCATTTT.

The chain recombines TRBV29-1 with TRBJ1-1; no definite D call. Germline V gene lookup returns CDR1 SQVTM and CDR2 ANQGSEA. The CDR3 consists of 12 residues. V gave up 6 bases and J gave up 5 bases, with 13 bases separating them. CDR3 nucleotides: TGCAGCGTATCAGACGTCCGGACTGAAGCTTTCTTT. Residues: CSVSDVRTEAFF.

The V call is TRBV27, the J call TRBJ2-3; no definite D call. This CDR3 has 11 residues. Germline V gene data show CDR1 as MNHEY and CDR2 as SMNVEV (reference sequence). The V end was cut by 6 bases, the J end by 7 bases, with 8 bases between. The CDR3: CASSPSYTQYF. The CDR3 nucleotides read TGTGCCAGCAGCCCCTCATATACGCAGTATTTT.

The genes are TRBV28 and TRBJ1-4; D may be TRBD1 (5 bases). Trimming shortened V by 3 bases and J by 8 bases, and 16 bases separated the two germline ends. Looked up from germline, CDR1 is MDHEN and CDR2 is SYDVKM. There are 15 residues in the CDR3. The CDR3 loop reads CASSFHGGVEEKLFF. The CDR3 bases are TGTGCCAGCAGTTTTCACGGGGGTGTAGAGGAAAAACTGTTTTTT.

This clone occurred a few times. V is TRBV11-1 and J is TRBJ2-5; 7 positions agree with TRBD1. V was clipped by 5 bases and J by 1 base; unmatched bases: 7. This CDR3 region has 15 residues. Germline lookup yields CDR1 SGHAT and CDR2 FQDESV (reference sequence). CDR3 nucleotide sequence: TGTGCCAGCAGCGATTGGCCAGGGGGCCAAGAGACCCAGTACTTC. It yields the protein CASSDWPGGQETQYF.

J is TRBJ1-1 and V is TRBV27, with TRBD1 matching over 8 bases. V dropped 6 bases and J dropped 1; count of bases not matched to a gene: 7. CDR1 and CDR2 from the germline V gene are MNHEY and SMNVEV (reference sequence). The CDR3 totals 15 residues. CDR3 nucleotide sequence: TGTGCCAGCAGCTCCCCTACAGGGGGGAACACTGAAGCTTTCTTT. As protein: CASSSPTGGNTEAFF.

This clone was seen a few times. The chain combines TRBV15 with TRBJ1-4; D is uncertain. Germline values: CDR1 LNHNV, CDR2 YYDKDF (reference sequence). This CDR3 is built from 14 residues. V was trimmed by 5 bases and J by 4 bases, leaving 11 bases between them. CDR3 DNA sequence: TGTGCCACCAGCTTTCAAGGGATTAATGAAAAACTGTTTTTT. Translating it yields CATSFQGINEKLFF.

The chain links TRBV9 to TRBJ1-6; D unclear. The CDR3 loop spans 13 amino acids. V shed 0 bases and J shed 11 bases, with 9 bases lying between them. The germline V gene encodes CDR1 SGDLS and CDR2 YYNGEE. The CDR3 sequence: CASSVGVGPPLHF. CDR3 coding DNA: TGTGCCAGCAGCGTAGGGGTCGGGCCACCCCTCCACTTT.

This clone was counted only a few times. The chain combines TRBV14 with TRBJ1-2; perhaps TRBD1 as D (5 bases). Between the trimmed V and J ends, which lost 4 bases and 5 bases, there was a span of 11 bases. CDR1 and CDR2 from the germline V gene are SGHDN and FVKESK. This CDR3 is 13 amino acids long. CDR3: CASSPGGVYGYTF. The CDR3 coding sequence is TGTGCCAGCAGCCCCGGGGGGGTGTATGGCTACACCTTC.

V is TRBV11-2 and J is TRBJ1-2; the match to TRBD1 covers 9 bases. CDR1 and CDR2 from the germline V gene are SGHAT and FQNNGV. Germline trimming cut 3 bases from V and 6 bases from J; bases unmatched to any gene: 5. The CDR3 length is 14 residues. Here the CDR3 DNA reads TGTGCCAGCAGCTTGGGACAGGGCCCCAATGGCTACACCTTC. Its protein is CASSLGQGPNGYTF.

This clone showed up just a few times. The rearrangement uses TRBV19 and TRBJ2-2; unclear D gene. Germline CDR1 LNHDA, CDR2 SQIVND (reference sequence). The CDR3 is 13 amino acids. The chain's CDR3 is CVSGQPNTGELFF. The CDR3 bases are TGTGTCTCGGGTCAACCGAACACCGGGGAGCTGTTTTTT.

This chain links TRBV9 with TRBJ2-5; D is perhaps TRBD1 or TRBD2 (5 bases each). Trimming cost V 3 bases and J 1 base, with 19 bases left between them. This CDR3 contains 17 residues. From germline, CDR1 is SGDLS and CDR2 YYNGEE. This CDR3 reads CASSAGPGAPFQETQYF. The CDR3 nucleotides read TGTGCCAGCAGCGCGGGACCCGGCGCCCCTTTCCAAGAGACCCAGTACTTC.

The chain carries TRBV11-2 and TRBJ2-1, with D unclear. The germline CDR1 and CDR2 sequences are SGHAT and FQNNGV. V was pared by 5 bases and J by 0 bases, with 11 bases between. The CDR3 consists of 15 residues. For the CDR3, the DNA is TGTGCCAGCAGCCCGCACCAAGGCTCCTACAATGAGCAGTTCTTC. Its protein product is CASSPHQGSYNEQFF.

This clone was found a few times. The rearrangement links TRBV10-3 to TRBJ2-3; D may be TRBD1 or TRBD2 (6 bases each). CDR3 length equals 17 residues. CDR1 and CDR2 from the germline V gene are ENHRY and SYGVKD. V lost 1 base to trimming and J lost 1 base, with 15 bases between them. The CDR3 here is CAISELSGGLGTDTQYF. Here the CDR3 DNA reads TGTGCCATCAGTGAGTTGAGTGGGGGGCTGGGCACAGATACGCAGTATTTT.

Here the CDR3 DNA reads TGTGCCAGCAGACCCGACAGGGCCACGGGGGCCCAGCATTTT. Its translation: CASRPDRATGAQHF. V gene TRBV6-5 combines with J gene TRBJ1-5, with 7 bases aligning to TRBD1. The trim removed 6 bases at V and 11 bases at J, leaving 13 bases unmatched. CDR1 is MNHEY, CDR2 SVGAGI, per germline. CDR3 length equals 14 residues.

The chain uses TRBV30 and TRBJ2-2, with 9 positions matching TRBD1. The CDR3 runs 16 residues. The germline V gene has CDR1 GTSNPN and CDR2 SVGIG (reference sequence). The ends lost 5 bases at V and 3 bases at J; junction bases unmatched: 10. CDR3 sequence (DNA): TGTGCCTGGGGGACAGGGCGCTCGTGGCACACCGGGGAGCTGTTTTTT. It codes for CAWGTGRSWHTGELFF.

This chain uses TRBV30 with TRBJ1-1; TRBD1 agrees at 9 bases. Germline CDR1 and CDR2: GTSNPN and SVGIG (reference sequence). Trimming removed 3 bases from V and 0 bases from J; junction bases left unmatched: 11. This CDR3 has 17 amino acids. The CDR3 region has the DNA TGTGCCTGGAGCAAACCCCCGGGACAGGGCATGAACACTGAAGCTTTCTTT. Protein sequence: CAWSKPPGQGMNTEAFF. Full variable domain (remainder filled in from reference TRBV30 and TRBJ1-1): SQTIHQWPATLVQPVGSPLSLECTVEGTSNPNLYWYRQAAGRGLQLLFYSVGIGQISSEVPQNLSASRPQDRQFILSSKKLLLSDSGFYLCAWSKPPGQGMNTEAFFGQGTRLTVV.